This T cell receptor beta chain was profiled in a study of beta chain features in type 1 diabetes. As every portion of the isolated RNA was reverse transcribed, the sequencing read expressed TCRB transcripts. Measured with immunoSEQ multiplex PCR; TCRdb has only the in-frame clones, and not every one. The sample has over 40,000 clones; approximately 56% are singletons. Each sorted fraction was over 95% pure. This CDR3 is 15 amino acids long. Trimming stripped 6 bases from V and 7 bases from J, with 19 bases between. Germline V CDR1 and CDR2: KGHSH, LQKENI. There are a few counts of this clone. The rearrangement uses TRBV18 and TRBJ2-1; D call uncertain. This TCR was sampled from a young woman in good health. The sample was Tregs from blood. This chain's CDR3 is CASSLPIRRPNEQFF. The CDR3 DNA is TGTGCCAGCTCCCTACCGATTAGGCGGCCTAATGAGCAGTTCTTC.